One and the same sample provided the 7 T cell receptor beta chains below, sequenced in a study of blood T cell repertoires in COVID-19. Repertoires were generated with immunoSEQ multiplex PCR, while TCRdb's copy carries only in-frame clones and drops some. This sample carries fewer than 200,000 clones, around 78% of them seen once, and the ten largest clones take 4.4%. The specimen was PBMCs or T cells enriched from blood (not recorded which). These receptors came from a woman in her 50s who had recovered from COVID-19.

The V and J genes are TRBV14 and TRBJ1-4; D not resolved. Germline CDR1 is SGHDN and CDR2 is FVKESK. V was pared by 2 bases and J by 2 bases, with 6 bases between. The CDR3 is made up of 14 amino acids. The CDR3 reads CASSQIQTNEKLFF. The CDR3 DNA sequence: TGTGCCAGCAGCCAAATCCAGACTAATGAAAAACTGTTTTTT.

The sample holds one count of this clone. The chain couples TRBV11-2 to TRBJ1-1; D gene ambiguous. This CDR3 spans 15 amino acids. Germline V lookup: CDR1 SGHAT, CDR2 FQNNGV. V lost 5 bases, J lost 1 base, and 14 bases lay in between. This chain's CDR3 is CASSHTLARNTEAFF. CDR3 DNA: TGTGCCAGCAGCCATACCCTGGCCAGGAACACTGAAGCTTTCTTT. Full variable domain (rest looked up from reference TRBV11-2 and TRBJ1-1): EAGVAQSPRYKIIEKRQSVAFWCNPISGHATLYWYQQILGQGPKLLIQFQNNGVVDDSQLPKDRFSAERLKGVDSTLKIQPAKLEDSAVYLCASSHTLARNTEAFFGQGTRLTVV.

This chain links TRBV5-1 with TRBJ1-1; D may be TRBD1 (6 bases). CDR1 is SGHRS, CDR2 YFSETQ, per germline. V was clipped by 0 bases and J by 2 bases, with 11 bases between them. The CDR3 consists of 15 residues. CDR3 DNA: TGCGCCAGCAGCTTGGAGGGGACACTTAACACTGAAGCTTTCTTT. This codes for CASSLEGTLNTEAFF.

V gene TRBV10-3 combines with J gene TRBJ2-5; TRBD1 aligns across 7 bases. V shed 2 bases and J 4 bases; nucleotides not matched to a gene: 7. Germline V CDR1 and CDR2: ENHRY, SYGVKD. The CDR3 is 15 residues long. Here the CDR3 DNA reads TGTGCCATCAGTGAGGAGGGGGCGCCGCGAGAGACCCAGTACTTC. Translating gives CAISEEGAPRETQYF.

The chain recombines TRBV11-2 with TRBJ1-1, with 8 positions matching TRBD1. The CDR3 contains 13 residues. Trimming at V came to 7 bases and at J to 5 bases, leaving 6 bases not matched to a gene. CDR1 is SGHAT, CDR2 FQNNGV, per germline. The CDR3 loop reads CASTFTGGTEAFF. As DNA, the CDR3 is TGTGCCAGCACTTTCACAGGGGGGACTGAAGCTTTCTTT.

The genes are TRBV7-8 and TRBJ2-3; 12 positions agree with TRBD2. The length of the CDR3 is 16 residues. Per germline, CDR1 SGHVS and CDR2 FQNEAQ. Germline trimming cut 4 bases from V and 6 bases from J; bases unmatched to any gene: 8. The CDR3: CASSSRLAGVGDTQYF. CDR3 in DNA: TGTGCCAGCAGCTCTAGACTAGCGGGAGTAGGGGATACGCAGTATTTT.

This clone was detected only once. The chain joins TRBV28 to TRBJ1-5; D is unclear. Per germline, CDR1 MDHEN and CDR2 SYDVKM. The CDR3 has 15 amino acids. Trimming left V 1 base short and J 0 bases short, with 7 bases between. CDR3 DNA: TGTGCCAGCAGTTTATTCGCCTATAGCAATCAGCCCCAGCATTTT. Translated, it gives CASSLFAYSNQPQHF.